This T cell receptor (beta chain) was found in a study of T cell clonotyping in hematopoietic cell transplantation. CDR3 length equals 15 residues. Trimming removed 5 bases at V and 6 bases at J, with 20 bases between. Germline-derived CDR1 and CDR2 are GTSNPN and SVGIG (reference sequence). Some clones are missing from TCRdb's copy, which holds only in-frame ones; the method was immunoSEQ multiplex PCR. The sample shows about 16,000 clones, around 66% of them seen only once. The sequence was obtained from a male patient in his fifties who had an allogeneic stem cell transplant from an unrelated donor, so T cells may come from the graft donor. Some clones in this sample may be carry-over from other donors' samples. The chain uses TRBV30 and TRBJ1-5; D might be TRBD1 (6 bases). The source material was PBMCs, sampled 30 days after allogeneic stem cell transplant. The CDR3 DNA is TGTGCCTGGGCGCAGGGGTCGGGGGCCGGTCAGCCCCAGCATTTT. It is translated as CAWAQGSGAGQPQHF. The entire variable domain, with the rest obtained from reference TRBV30 and TRBJ1-5, is as follows: SQTIHQWPATLVQPVGSPLSLECTVEGTSNPNLYWYRQAAGRGLQLLFYSVGIGQISSEVPQNLSASRPQDRQFILSSKKLLLSDSGFYLCAWAQGSGAGQPQHFGDGTRLSIL.